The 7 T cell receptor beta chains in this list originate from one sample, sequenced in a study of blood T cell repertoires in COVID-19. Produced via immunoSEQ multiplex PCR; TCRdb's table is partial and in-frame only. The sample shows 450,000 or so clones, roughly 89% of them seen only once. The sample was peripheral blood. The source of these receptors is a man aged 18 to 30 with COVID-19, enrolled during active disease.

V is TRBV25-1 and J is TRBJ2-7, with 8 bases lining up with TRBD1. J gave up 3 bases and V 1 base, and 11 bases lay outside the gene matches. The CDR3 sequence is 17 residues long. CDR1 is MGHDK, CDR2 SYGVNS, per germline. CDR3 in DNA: TGTGCCAGCAGTGAATCAGGGGGCGGGACCTTTTACTACGAGCAGTACTTC. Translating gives CASSESGGGTFYYEQYF.

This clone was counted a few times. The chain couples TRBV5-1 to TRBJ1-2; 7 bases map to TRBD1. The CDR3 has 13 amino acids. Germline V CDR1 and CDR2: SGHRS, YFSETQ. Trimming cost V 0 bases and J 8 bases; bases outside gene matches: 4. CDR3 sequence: CASSLDRGGGYTF. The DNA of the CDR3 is TGCGCCAGCAGCTTGGACAGGGGAGGAGGCTACACCTTC.

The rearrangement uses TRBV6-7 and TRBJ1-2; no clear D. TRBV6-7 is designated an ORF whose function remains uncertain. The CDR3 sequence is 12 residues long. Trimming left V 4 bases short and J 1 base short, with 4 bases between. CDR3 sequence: CASSSVNYGYTF. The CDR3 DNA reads TGTGCCAGCAGTTCCGTTAACTATGGCTACACCTTC.

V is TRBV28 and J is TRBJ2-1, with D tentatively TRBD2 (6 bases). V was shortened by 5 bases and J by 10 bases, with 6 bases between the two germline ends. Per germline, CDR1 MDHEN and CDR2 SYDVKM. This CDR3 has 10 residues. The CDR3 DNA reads TGTGCCAGCAGTCGGGGGGAGCAGTTCTTC. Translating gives CASSRGEQFF.

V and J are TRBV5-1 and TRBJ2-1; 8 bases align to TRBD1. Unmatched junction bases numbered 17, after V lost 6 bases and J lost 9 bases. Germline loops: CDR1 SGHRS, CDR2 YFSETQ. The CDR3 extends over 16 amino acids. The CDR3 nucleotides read TGCGCCAGCAACCCATCCATATTACAGGGGGTGGGTGAGCAGTTCTTC. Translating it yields CASNPSILQGVGEQFF.

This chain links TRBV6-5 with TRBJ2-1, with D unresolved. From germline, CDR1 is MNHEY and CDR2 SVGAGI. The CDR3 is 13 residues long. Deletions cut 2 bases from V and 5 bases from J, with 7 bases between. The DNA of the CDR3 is TGTGCCAGCAGTTACGGGCTAAACAATGAGCAGTTCTTC. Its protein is CASSYGLNNEQFF.

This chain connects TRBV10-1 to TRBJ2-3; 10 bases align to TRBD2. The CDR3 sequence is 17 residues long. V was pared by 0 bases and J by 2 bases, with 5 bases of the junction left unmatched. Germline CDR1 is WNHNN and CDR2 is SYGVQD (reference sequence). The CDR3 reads CASSESPSGSLTDTQYF. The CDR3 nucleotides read TGCGCCAGCAGTGAGTCGCCTAGCGGGAGTCTCACAGATACGCAGTATTTT.